The clone carrying this T cell receptor (beta chain) was found once. V was shortened by 3 bases and J by 8 bases, with 16 bases between the two germline ends. The V gene's germline CDR1 is MDHEN and CDR2 SYDVKM. This CDR3 region has 15 residues. This sample is drawn from a study of blood T cell repertoires in COVID-19. Study-wide background: From T cells, B-cell-depleted T cells, or PBMCs came the material, which was cDNA or gDNA.

Sequencing was performed with immunoSEQ multiplex PCR; in TCRdb, only in-frame clones are kept and a portion is missing. Seen here are 120,000 to 150,000 clones, around 83% observed once, and the top ten hold 5.8%. This chain joins TRBV28 and TRBJ2-2; the D gene is possibly TRBD1 (5 bases). The TCR comes from a woman aged 50 to 65 who had been exposed to COVID-19. Material: PBMCs or T cells enriched from blood (not recorded which). CDR3 region: CASSLPDQGGGELFF. DNA of the CDR3: TGTGCCAGCAGTTTGCCCGACCAGGGCGGAGGGGAGCTGTTTTTT. The complete variable domain, with remaining parts taken from reference TRBV28 and TRBJ2-2, reads DVKVTQSSRYLVKRTGEKVFLECVQDMDHENMFWYRQDPGLGLRLIYFSYDVKMKEKGDIPEGYSVSREKKERFSLILESASTNQTSMYLCASSLPDQGGGELFFGEGSRLTVL.